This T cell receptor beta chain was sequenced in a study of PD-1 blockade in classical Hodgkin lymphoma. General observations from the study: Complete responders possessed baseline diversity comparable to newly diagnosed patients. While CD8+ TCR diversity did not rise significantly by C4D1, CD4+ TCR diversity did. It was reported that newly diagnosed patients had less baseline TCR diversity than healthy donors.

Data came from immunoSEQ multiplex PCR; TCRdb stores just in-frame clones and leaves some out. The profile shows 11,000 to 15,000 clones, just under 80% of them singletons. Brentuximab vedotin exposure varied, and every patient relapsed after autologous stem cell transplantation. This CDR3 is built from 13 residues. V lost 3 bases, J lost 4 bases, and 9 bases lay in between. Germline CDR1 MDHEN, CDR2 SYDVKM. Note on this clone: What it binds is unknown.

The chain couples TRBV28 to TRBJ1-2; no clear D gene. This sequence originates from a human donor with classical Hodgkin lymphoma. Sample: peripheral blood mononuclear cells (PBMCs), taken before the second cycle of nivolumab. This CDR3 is CASSFLRTYGYTF. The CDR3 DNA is TGTGCCAGCAGTTTCCTAAGGACCTATGGCTACACCTTC.